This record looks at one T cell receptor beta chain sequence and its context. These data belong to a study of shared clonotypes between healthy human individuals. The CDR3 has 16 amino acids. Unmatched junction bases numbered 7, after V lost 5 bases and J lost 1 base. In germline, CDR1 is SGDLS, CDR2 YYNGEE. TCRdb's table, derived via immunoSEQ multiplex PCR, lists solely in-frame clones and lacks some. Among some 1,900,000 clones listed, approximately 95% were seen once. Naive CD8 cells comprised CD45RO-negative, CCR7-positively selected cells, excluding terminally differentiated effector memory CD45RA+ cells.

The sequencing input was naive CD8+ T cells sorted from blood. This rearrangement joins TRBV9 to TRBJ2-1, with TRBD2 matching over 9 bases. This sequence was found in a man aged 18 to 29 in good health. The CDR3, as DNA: TGTGCCAGCAGTGCTAGCGGGGATGGGTCCTACAATGAGCAGTTCTTC. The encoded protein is CASSASGDGSYNEQFF.